This T cell receptor (beta chain) was documented in a study of blood T cells in healthy people across ages. Study-wide findings and caveats: Both higher diversity and more naive CD4+ cells marked long-lived donors when set against aged donors.

The authors ran a second PCR of roughly 7 to 11 cycles using a sample-barcoded 5' primer and a J-beta primer mix. TCRdb recomputed calls from the 5' RACE reads with MiXCR, one row per CDR3 protein. The sample lists roughly 1.7 million distinct CDR3 sequences, almost 35% occurring once. Worth noting for this clonotype: No antigen is known for it.

Germline-derived CDR1 and CDR2 are SGHRS and YFSETQ. The CDR3 has 15 amino acids. Specimen: blood. The V and J genes are TRBV5-1 and TRBJ2-5; D not resolved. The DNA end is a closer match to TRBJ2-7, so the J assignment may be wrong. The source of this sequence is a woman younger than 45 in good health. Here the CDR3 reads CASSLVVDSPYEQYF. The CDR3 nucleotides read TGCGCCAGCAGCTTGGTGGTCGACTCCCCCTACGAGCAGTACTTC.